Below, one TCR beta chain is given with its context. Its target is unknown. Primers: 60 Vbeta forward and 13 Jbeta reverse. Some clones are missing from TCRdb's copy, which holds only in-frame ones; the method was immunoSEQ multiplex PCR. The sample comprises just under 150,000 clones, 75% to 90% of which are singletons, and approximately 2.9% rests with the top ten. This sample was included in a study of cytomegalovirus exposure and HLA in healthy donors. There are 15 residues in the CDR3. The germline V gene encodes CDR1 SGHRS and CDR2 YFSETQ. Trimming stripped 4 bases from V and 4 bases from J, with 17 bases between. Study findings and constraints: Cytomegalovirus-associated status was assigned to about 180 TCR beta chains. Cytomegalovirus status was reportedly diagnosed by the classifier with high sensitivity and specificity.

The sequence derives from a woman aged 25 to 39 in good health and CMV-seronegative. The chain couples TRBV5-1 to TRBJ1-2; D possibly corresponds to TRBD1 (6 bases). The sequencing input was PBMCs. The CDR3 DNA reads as TGCGCCAGCAGCCCAACGGACAGCGTTGCCTATGGCTACACCTTC. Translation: CASSPTDSVAYGYTF.